One TCR beta chain is described in this entry. What it binds is unknown. Time point of the sample: pre-sensitization, week 0. Treatment reported: therapeutic diphenylcyclopropenone sensitization with weekly scalp DPC. Non-pregnant alopecia patients aged 18 to 70, suitable for DPC therapy. Germline loops: CDR1 LGHNA, CDR2 YSLEER. The CDR3 has 13 amino acids. The ends were cut back, 4 bases at V and 6 bases at J, with 9 bases in the middle. This entry belongs to a study of human T cells and chemical hapten exposure. Study-level points and caveats: Counts of TCRs expanded at PT1 correlated positively with patch test score.

TCRdb independently ran MiXCR on the RACE reads; one entry per CDR3 protein. The sample has roughly 88,000 distinct CDR3 sequences; 8% to 10% are singletons. The sequencing here drew on whole blood, taken in connection with sensitization to the hapten diphenylcyclopropenone (DPC). This TCR derives from a woman aged 40 to 50 with alopecia areata. Some clones in this sample may be carry-over from other donors' samples. This chain uses TRBV4-3 with TRBJ2-2, with D perhaps TRBD1 (6 bases). This CDR3 is CASSPGQAGELFF. For the CDR3, the DNA is TGCGCCAGCAGCCCGGGACAAGCCGGGGAGCTGTTTTTT.